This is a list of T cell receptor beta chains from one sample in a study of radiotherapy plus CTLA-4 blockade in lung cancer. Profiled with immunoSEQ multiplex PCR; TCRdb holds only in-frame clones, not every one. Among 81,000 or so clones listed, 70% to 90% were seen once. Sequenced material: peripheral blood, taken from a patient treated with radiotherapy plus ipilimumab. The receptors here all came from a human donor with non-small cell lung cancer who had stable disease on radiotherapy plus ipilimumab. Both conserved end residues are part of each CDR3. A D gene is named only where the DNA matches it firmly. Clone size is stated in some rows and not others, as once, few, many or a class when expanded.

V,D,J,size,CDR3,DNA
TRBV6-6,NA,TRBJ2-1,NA,CASSYSRGSVPNEQFF,TGTGCCAGCAGTTACTCGCGCGGTAGCGTGCCCAATGAGCAGTTCTTC
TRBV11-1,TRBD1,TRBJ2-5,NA,CASSPRDRGRPGETQYF,TGTGCCAGCAGCCCCCGGGACAGGGGGCGGCCGGGAGAGACCCAGTACTTC
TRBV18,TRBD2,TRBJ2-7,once,CASSPGGVVSYEQYF,TGTGCCAGCTCACCTGGGGGGGTCGTCTCCTACGAGCAGTACTTC
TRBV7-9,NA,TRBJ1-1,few,CASSLAAGTEAFF,TGTGCCAGCAGCTTAGCGGCAGGAACTGAAGCTTTCTTT
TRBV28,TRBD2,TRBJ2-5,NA,CASSWGRGQETQYF,TGTGCCAGCAGTTGGGGGAGGGGTCAAGAGACCCAGTACTTC
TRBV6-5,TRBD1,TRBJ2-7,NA,CASRLNRDRLYEQYF,TGTGCCAGCAGACTCAACCGGGACAGACTCTACGAGCAGTACTTC
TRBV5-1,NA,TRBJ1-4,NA,CASSLTGGKRTNEKLFF,TGCGCCAGCAGCTTAACCGGGGGTAAGAGGACTAATGAAAAACTGTTTTTT
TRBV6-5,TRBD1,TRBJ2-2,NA,CASSYSNRGTGELFF,TGTGCCAGCAGTTACTCTAACAGGGGAACCGGGGAGCTGTTTTTT
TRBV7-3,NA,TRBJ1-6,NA,CASSSSSPLHF,TGTGCCAGCAGCTCTTCTTCACCCCTCCACTTT
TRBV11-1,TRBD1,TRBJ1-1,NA,CASSQGTGFMNTEAFF,TGTGCCAGCAGCCAAGGGACAGGGTTCATGAACACTGAAGCTTTCTTT
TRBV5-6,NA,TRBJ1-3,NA,CASSGLGQNSGNTIYF,TGTGCCAGCAGCGGGTTGGGACAAAACTCTGGAAACACCATATATTTT
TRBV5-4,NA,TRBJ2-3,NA,CATRGRGGTDTQYF,TGTGCCACCAGAGGGAGGGGGGGCACAGATACGCAGTATTTT
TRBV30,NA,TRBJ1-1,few,CAWIGEGTNEAFF,TGTGCCTGGATTGGAGAGGGCACGAATGAAGCTTTCTTT
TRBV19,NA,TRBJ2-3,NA,CASRASVTDTQYF,TGTGCCAGTAGGGCTAGCGTCACAGATACGCAGTATTTT
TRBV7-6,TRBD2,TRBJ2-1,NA,CASSSQGSGVSYNEQFF,TGTGCCAGCAGCTCTCAAGGGAGCGGGGTCTCCTACAATGAGCAGTTCTTC
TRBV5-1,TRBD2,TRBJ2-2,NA,CASTLAGSTFANAGELFF,TGCGCCAGCACACTAGCGGGGTCTACCTTTGCTAACGCCGGGGAGCTGTTTTTT
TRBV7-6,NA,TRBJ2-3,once,CASSFYGRSTDTQYF,TGTGCCAGCAGCTTCTACGGTAGAAGCACAGATACGCAGTATTTT
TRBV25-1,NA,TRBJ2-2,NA,CASSAPLVTGELFF,TGTGCCAGCAGTGCCCCCCTGGTCACCGGGGAGCTGTTTTTT
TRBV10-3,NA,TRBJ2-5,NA,CAISAGQETQYF,TGTGCCATCAGTGCGGGCCAAGAGACCCAGTACTTC
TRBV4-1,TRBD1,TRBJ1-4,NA,CASSQAQGVANEKLFF,TGCGCCAGCAGCCAAGCCCAGGGGGTGGCTAATGAAAAACTGTTTTTT
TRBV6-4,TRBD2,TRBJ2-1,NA,CASSATSGSYNEQFF,TGTGCCAGCAGTGCGACTAGCGGATCTTACAATGAGCAGTTCTTC
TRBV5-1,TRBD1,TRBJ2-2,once,CASSLANPGGTGANTGELFF,TGCGCCAGCAGCTTGGCCAATCCAGGCGGGACAGGGGCGAACACCGGGGAGCTGTTTTTT
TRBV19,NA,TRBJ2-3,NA,CASDQGQRGDTQYF,TGTGCCAGTGATCAGGGACAACGTGGAGATACGCAGTATTTT
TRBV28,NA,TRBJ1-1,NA,CASSLAIRVGGLNTEAFF,TGTGCCAGCAGTTTAGCCATCAGGGTAGGAGGGCTGAACACTGAAGCTTTCTTT
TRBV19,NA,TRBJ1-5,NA,CASSIVGQGFRQPQHF,TGTGCCAGTAGTATAGTAGGCCAGGGGTTCCGCCAGCCCCAGCATTTT
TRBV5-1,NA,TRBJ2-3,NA,CASSQAGAYTDTQYF,TGCGCCAGCAGCCAGGCAGGCGCCTACACAGATACGCAGTATTTT
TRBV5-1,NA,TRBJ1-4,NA,CASNDWPVGDSNEKLFF,TGCGCCAGCAACGATTGGCCCGTAGGGGACTCCAATGAAAAACTGTTTTTT
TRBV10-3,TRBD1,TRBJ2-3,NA,CAISESDTGGTDTQYF,TGTGCCATCAGTGAGTCGGATACAGGGGGGACAGATACGCAGTATTTT